The entry below describes one TCR beta chain. The antigen remains unidentified. PCR involved 60 Vbeta and 13 Jbeta primers. Here immunoSEQ multiplex PCR was the method, and the copy in TCRdb shows in-frame clones only, minus some. Of roughly 260,000 clones listed, roughly 81% are singletons. CDR3 length: 15 residues. Per the germline V gene, CDR1 is MNHEY and CDR2 is SMNVEV (reference sequence). V lost 5 bases and J lost 4; bases outside the gene matches: 8. The record originates from a study of cytomegalovirus exposure and HLA in healthy donors. Overall study results and limits: Reported results showed that the classifier diagnosed cytomegalovirus status with high specificity and sensitivity. Most TCR sequences were rare, but some public TCRs occurred in many donors.

What was sequenced was PBMCs. The V and J genes are TRBV27 and TRBJ1-1; 9 bases agree with TRBD1. The receptor was derived from a woman aged 40 to 50 in good health and CMV-seropositive. CDR3 DNA: TGTGCCAGCAGTGCGTGGACAGGGGCTGGCACTGAAGCTTTCTTT. It translates to CASSAWTGAGTEAFF.